This T cell receptor beta chain comes out of a study of T-cell reconstitution after alpha-beta-depleted transplantation in children. The V gene's germline CDR1 is SGHTA and CDR2 FQGTGA. The CDR3 extends over 16 amino acids. V was clipped by 5 bases and J by 5 bases; unmatched bases: 10. For TCRbeta, the library was prepared with unique molecular identifiers. MiXCR was run by TCRdb on the PCR reads, yielding one entry per CDR3 protein. The sample has about 240,000 distinct CDR3 sequences; 12% are singletons. This clonotype was observed a few times. The receptor was isolated from a human donor who donated a stem cell graft to a child with acute lymphoblastic leukemia. The specimen comprised PBMCs from the stem cell graft donor, sampled from the stem cell graft. The chain combines TRBV7-3 with TRBJ2-5; 11 nucleotides match TRBD2. The DNA for the CDR3 is TGTGCCAGCAGCACTCTAGCGGGAGGCCATCCCGAGACCCAGTACTTC. Amino acids: CASSTLAGGHPETQYF.